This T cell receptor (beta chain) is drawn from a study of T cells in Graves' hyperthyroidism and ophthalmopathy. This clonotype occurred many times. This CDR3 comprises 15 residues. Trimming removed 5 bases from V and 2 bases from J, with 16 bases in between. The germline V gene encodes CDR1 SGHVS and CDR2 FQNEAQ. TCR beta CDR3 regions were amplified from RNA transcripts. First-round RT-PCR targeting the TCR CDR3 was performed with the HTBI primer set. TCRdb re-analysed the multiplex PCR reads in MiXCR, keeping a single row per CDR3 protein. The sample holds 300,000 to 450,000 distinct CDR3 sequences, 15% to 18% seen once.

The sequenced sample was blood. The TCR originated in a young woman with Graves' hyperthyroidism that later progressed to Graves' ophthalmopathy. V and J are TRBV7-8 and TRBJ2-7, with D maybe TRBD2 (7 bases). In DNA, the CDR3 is TGTGCCAGCAGCACTAGGGAGGGGGACACCTACGAGCAGTACTTC. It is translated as CASSTREGDTYEQYF.